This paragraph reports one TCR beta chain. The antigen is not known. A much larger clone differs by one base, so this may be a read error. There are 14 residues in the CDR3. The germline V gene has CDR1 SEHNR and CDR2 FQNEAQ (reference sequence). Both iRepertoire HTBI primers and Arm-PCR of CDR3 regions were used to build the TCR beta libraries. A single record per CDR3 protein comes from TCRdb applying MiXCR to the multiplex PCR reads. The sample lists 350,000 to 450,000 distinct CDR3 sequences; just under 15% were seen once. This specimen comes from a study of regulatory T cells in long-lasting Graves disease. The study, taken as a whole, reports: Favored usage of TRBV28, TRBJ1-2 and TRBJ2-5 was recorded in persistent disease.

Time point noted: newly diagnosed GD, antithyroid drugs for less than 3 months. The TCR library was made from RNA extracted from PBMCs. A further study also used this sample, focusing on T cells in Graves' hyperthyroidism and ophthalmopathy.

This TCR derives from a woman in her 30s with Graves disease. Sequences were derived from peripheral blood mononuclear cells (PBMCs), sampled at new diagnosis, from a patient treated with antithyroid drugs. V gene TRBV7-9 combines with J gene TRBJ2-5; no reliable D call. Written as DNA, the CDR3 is TGTGCCAGCAGCGCAGAGATGTTCCAAGGGACCCAGTACTTC. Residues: CASSAEMFQGTQYF.